These 30 T cell receptor beta chains originate from one sample sequenced in a study of cytomegalovirus exposure and HLA in healthy donors. Primers for the PCR totalled 60 Vbeta and 13 Jbeta. Sequenced by immunoSEQ multiplex PCR; TCRdb stores in-frame clones only, minus some. The table records roughly 90,000 clones, approximately 80% of them present only once. Sequenced sample: PBMCs. These receptors were collected from a young man in good health and CMV-seronegative.

The genes are TRBV10-3 and TRBJ2-2; 10 bases align to TRBD1. Germline V CDR1 and CDR2: ENHRY, SYGVKD. CDR3 length: 16 amino acids. After removal of 2 bases from V and 6 bases from J, the junction contained 6 bases not matched to a gene. CDR3: CAISERRDRGSGELFF. The CDR3 bases are TGTGCCATCAGTGAGCGACGGGACAGGGGTTCCGGGGAGCTGTTTTTT.

The rearrangement links TRBV7-6 to TRBJ2-2; D is uncertain. The V end was cut by 2 bases, the J end by 2 bases, with 21 bases between. Germline V gene data show CDR1 as SGHVS and CDR2 as FNYEAQ. The CDR3 spans 19 residues. The CDR3 is CASSLSPGGRDTNTGELFF. The CDR3 DNA sequence: TGTGCCAGCAGCTTATCCCCCGGTGGCCGTGACACCAACACCGGGGAGCTGTTTTTT.

This chain uses TRBV30 with TRBJ1-1; 7 positions agree with TRBD1. V lost 2 bases and J lost 6; bases outside the gene matches: 3. The CDR3 is made up of 12 amino acids. Looked up from germline, CDR1 is GTSNPN and CDR2 is SVGIG (reference sequence). CDR3 bases: TGTGCCTGGAGTATGGGGACAGCTGAAGCTTTCTTT. This codes for CAWSMGTAEAFF.

The V call is TRBV7-2, the J call TRBJ2-1; D ambiguous. V lost 5 bases, J lost 2 bases, and 13 bases lay in between. The CDR3 totals 15 residues. Germline CDR1 reads SGHTA; CDR2 reads FQGNSA. CDR3 nucleotides: TGTGCCAGCAGCCGAGTGGTCAGGACCTACAATGAGCAGTTCTTC. It specifies CASSRVVRTYNEQFF.

This clone was picked up a small number of times. The V gene is TRBV6-6, the J gene TRBJ1-2; D is perhaps TRBD1 (6 bases). Trimming pared 7 bases from V and 4 bases from J, leaving 16 bases between. This CDR3 is built from 14 residues. From germline, CDR1 is MNHNY and CDR2 SVGAGI (reference sequence). The CDR3 DNA follows: TGTGCCAGCATGGACAGTTCTCTCTCCTATGGCTACACCTTC. Translated, it gives CASMDSSLSYGYTF.

This chain joins TRBV28 and TRBJ2-7; D is unclear. The CDR3 runs 11 residues. The germline CDR1 and CDR2 sequences are MDHEN and SYDVKM. V lost 4 bases and J 6 bases, leaving 7 bases between the germline ends. In nucleotides, the CDR3 is TGTGCCAGCAGTTCCTATAGCGAGCAGTACTTC. It codes for CASSSYSEQYF. Based on the CDR3 plus reference TRBV28 and TRBJ2-7, the full variable domain is DVKVTQSSRYLVKRTGEKVFLECVQDMDHENMFWYRQDPGLGLRLIYFSYDVKMKEKGDIPEGYSVSREKKERFSLILESASTNQTSMYLCASSSYSEQYFGPGTRLTVT.

The rearrangement uses TRBV19 and TRBJ1-5, with TRBD1 as a possible D gene (5 bases). Per germline, CDR1 LNHDA and CDR2 SQIVND (reference sequence). The CDR3 has 15 residues. V gave up 5 bases and J gave up 4 bases, with 15 bases separating them. The CDR3, as DNA: TGTGCCAGTAGTGATCACGGGGGGTCTAATCAGCCCCAGCATTTT. Translating gives CASSDHGGSNQPQHF.

This chain uses TRBV2 with TRBJ2-2, with D possibly being TRBD1 (6 bases). V was clipped by 0 bases and J by 6 bases, with 14 bases between them. Looked up from germline, CDR1 is SNHLY and CDR2 is FYNNEI. This CDR3 comprises 16 residues. CDR3 in DNA: TGTGCCAGCAGTGAAGCGCGCGGCAGGGGAGCCGGGGAGCTGTTTTTT. It codes for CASSEARGRGAGELFF.

This chain connects TRBV13 to TRBJ1-6; D uncertain. The CDR3 extends over 14 amino acids. V dropped 5 bases and J dropped 6 bases, with 11 bases sitting between them. The germline V gene has CDR1 PRHDT and CDR2 FYEKMQ (reference sequence). The CDR3 loop reads CASSPGLFNSPLHF. CDR3 DNA sequence: TGTGCCAGCAGCCCCGGGTTATTTAATTCACCCCTCCACTTT.

This sequence joins TRBV13 and TRBJ1-5; D remains unclear. This CDR3 comprises 12 residues. Germline CDR1 and CDR2: PRHDT and FYEKMQ (reference sequence). V lost 0 bases and J lost 7, with 4 bases in between. The CDR3 loop is CASSLGLQPQHF. The DNA for the CDR3 is TGTGCCAGCAGCTTAGGCCTACAGCCCCAGCATTTT.

The gene calls are TRBV7-9 and TRBJ2-7, with a possible D match to TRBD1 (5 bases). Trimming cost V 3 bases and J 2 bases, with 11 bases left between them. The CDR3 consists of 14 residues. Per germline, CDR1 SEHNR and CDR2 FQNEAQ (reference sequence). CDR3 sequence: CASSFRAGAYEQYF. CDR3 in DNA: TGTGCCAGCAGCTTCAGGGCAGGAGCCTACGAGCAGTACTTC.

This clone was observed a handful of times. The chain is built from TRBV6-1 and TRBJ1-4; D call uncertain. V was pared by 4 bases and J by 5 bases, with 17 bases between. CDR1 MNHNS and CDR2 SASEGT come from the germline V gene. CDR3 length equals 16 residues. CDR3 sequence reads: CASSVGRVSANEKLFF. CDR3 coding DNA: TGTGCCAGCAGTGTGGGGAGAGTCTCGGCAAATGAAAAACTGTTTTTT.

This chain links TRBV2 with TRBJ1-5, with a weak D call TRBD1 (6 bases). CDR3 size: 14 residues. Trimming removed 4 bases at V and 3 bases at J, with 10 bases between. CDR1 and CDR2 (germline): SNHLY, FYNNEI. In DNA, the CDR3 is TGTGCCAGCAGTGGGACAGAAGTCAATCAGCCCCAGCATTTT. Translation gives CASSGTEVNQPQHF.

This chain connects TRBV6-5 to TRBJ1-1; a weak D match, TRBD1 (6 bases). V lost 2 bases to trimming and J lost 1 base, with 11 bases between them. Germline assignment: CDR1 MNHEY and CDR2 SVGAGI. CDR3 length: 15 amino acids. The CDR3 coding sequence is TGTGCCAGCAGTTACGACGAGGACAGGAACACTGAAGCTTTCTTT. Translation gives CASSYDEDRNTEAFF.

The genes are TRBV15 and TRBJ2-1, with 12 bases identical to TRBD2. V shed 4 bases, J shed 8 bases, and the junction held 9 bases outside the gene matches. The CDR3 runs to 16 residues. Germline V lookup: CDR1 LNHNV, CDR2 YYDKDF (reference sequence). CDR3 protein: CATSILLAGGYHEQFF. The CDR3 nucleotides are TGTGCCACCAGCATTCTCCTAGCGGGGGGGTATCATGAGCAGTTCTTC.

This rearrangement joins TRBV11-1 to TRBJ2-7, with a weak D call TRBD1 (6 bases). The CDR3 length is 12 residues. The germline V gene encodes CDR1 SGHAT and CDR2 FQDESV (reference sequence). V shed 4 bases and J shed 3 bases, with 7 bases lying between them. The CDR3: CASSSDSYEQYF. The CDR3 DNA reads as TGTGCCAGCAGCTCGGACAGCTACGAGCAGTACTTC.

The chain is built from TRBV6-9 and TRBJ2-3, with 11 bases identical to TRBD2. Trimming at V came to 0 bases and at J to 2 bases, leaving 22 bases not matched to a gene. This CDR3 is 23 amino acids long. CDR1 and CDR2 (germline): MNHGY, SVAAGI. CDR3 loop: CASSYSQASGGKWGGRDTDTQYF. The CDR3 coding sequence is TGTGCCAGCAGTTATTCCCAGGCTAGCGGGGGGAAGTGGGGGGGAAGGGACACAGATACGCAGTATTTT.

The chain uses TRBV30 and TRBJ2-7; TRBD2 is a possible D gene (5 bases). V was cut by 3 bases and J by 4 bases, with 16 bases left in between. Germline loops: CDR1 GTSNPN, CDR2 SVGIG (reference sequence). The CDR3 is made up of 14 amino acids. The DNA for the CDR3 is TGTGCCTGGAGCGAAACCTCGACTATTTACGAGCAGTACTTC. This translates into CAWSETSTIYEQYF.

This clone was found a few times. The chain has TRBV5-4 and TRBJ1-6; no firm D call. V was cut by 4 bases and J by 13 bases, with 18 bases left in between. This CDR3 comprises 14 residues. CDR1 and CDR2 (germline): SGHNT, YYREEE (reference sequence). Here the CDR3 DNA reads TGTGCCAGCAGCCCTGGGAGGGCGAGCGGGCCCCTCCACTTT. Amino acids: CASSPGRASGPLHF. The whole variable domain, remainder taken from reference TRBV5-4 and TRBJ1-6, is ETGVTQSPTHLIKTRGQQVTLRCSSQSGHNTVSWYQQALGQGPQFIFQYYREEENGRGNFPPRFSGLQFPNYSSELNVNALELDDSALYLCASSPGRASGPLHFGNGTRLTVT.

The DNA of the CDR3 is TGTGCCAGCAGTTTACGGTGGACTGGCAATCAGCCCCAGCATTTT. The encoded protein is CASSLRWTGNQPQHF. The gene calls are TRBV27 and TRBJ1-5; D is uncertain. The V gene's germline CDR1 is MNHEY and CDR2 SMNVEV (reference sequence). V lost 2 bases to trimming and J lost 2 bases, with 10 bases between them. The CDR3 consists of 15 residues.

V gene TRBV6-5 combines with J gene TRBJ1-2; no clear D gene. The V end was cut by 5 bases, the J end by 2 bases, with 9 bases between. CDR3 length: 13 amino acids. Looked up from germline, CDR1 is MNHEY and CDR2 is SVGAGI. CDR3 loop: CASSHGQNYGYTF. CDR3 DNA: TGTGCCAGCAGTCATGGGCAGAACTATGGCTACACCTTC.

This chain joins TRBV6-6 and TRBJ2-7; the D gene is possibly TRBD1 (5 bases). The V end lost 8 bases, the J end lost 5 bases, and 10 bases lay between the germline ends. The germline V gene encodes CDR1 MNHNY and CDR2 SVGAGI (reference sequence). The CDR3 extends over 11 amino acids. This CDR3 is CASWAGNEQYF. The CDR3 nucleotides read TGTGCCAGCTGGGCAGGGAACGAGCAGTACTTC.

The rearrangement uses TRBV6-4 and TRBJ2-2, with D unresolved. The CDR3 extends over 14 amino acids. CDR1 is MRHNA and CDR2 is SNTAGT in the germline V gene. The V and J ends lost 0 bases and 4 bases respectively, with 6 bases between them. The CDR3 DNA follows: TGTGCCAGCAGTGACTCAGTAGCCACCGGGGAGCTGTTTTTT. It translates to CASSDSVATGELFF.

The J gene is TRBJ2-1, the V gene TRBV5-6; D remains ambiguous. Germline lookup yields CDR1 SGHDT and CDR2 YYEEEE. The ends were cut back, 4 bases at V and 4 bases at J, with 9 bases in the middle. The CDR3 contains 13 residues. CDR3 in DNA: TGTGCCAGCAGCCCCTCAGATTACAATGAGCAGTTCTTC. Its protein product is CASSPSDYNEQFF.

The sample holds one count of this clone. The chain has TRBV10-3 and TRBJ1-2, with TRBD1 matching 7 bases. V lost 2 bases and J lost 2; bases outside the gene matches: 14. The CDR3 is 18 residues long. Germline CDR1 is ENHRY and CDR2 is SYGVKD. CDR3 sequence reads: CAISERGGEVRGNYGYTF. For the CDR3, the DNA is TGTGCCATCAGTGAGAGAGGGGGCGAGGTGAGAGGAAACTATGGCTACACCTTC.

This sequence joins TRBV19 and TRBJ2-7; 9 nucleotides align to TRBD1. The CDR3 consists of 14 residues. The V gene end was trimmed by 6 bases and the J gene end by 3 bases; junction bases not matched to a gene: 6. Germline CDR1 LNHDA, CDR2 SQIVND (reference sequence). The CDR3 region is CASSTGTGSYEQYF. CDR3 in DNA: TGTGCCAGTAGCACCGGGACAGGGAGCTACGAGCAGTACTTC.

This clone was detected only a few times. The chain employs TRBV30 and TRBJ2-7; 7 bases agree with TRBD1. Germline V gene sequence: CDR1 GTSNPN, CDR2 SVGIG (reference sequence). CDR3 length equals 13 residues. V was clipped by 2 bases and J by 4 bases; unmatched bases: 5. In DNA form, the CDR3 reads TGTGCCTGGAGTATCGGGACAGATTACGAGCAGTACTTC. Encoded protein: CAWSIGTDYEQYF.

This chain uses TRBV7-9 with TRBJ2-1; D not certain. The CDR3 sequence is 14 residues long. V lost 3 bases, J lost 0 bases, and 6 bases lay in between. In germline, CDR1 is SEHNR, CDR2 FQNEAQ (reference sequence). The CDR3 spells CASSFESSYNEQFF. The CDR3 DNA reads TGTGCCAGCAGCTTTGAGAGCTCCTACAATGAGCAGTTCTTC.

The chain joins TRBV5-6 to TRBJ2-4; perhaps TRBD2 as D (6 bases). Germline CDR1 and CDR2: SGHDT and YYEEEE. This CDR3 has 15 residues. V was clipped by 0 bases and J by 2 bases, with 9 bases between them. The CDR3 protein is CASSLVGGTKNIQYF. Here the CDR3 DNA reads TGTGCCAGCAGCTTGGTGGGGGGAACCAAAAACATTCAGTACTTC.

This sequence joins TRBV30 and TRBJ2-2, with TRBD1 as a possible D gene (5 bases). CDR1 GTSNPN and CDR2 SVGIG come from the germline V gene (reference sequence). This CDR3 has 14 amino acids. The V end lost 4 bases, the J end lost 0 bases, and 9 bases lay between the germline ends. The CDR3 is CAWKGQPNTGELFF. For the CDR3, the DNA is TGTGCCTGGAAGGGGCAGCCGAACACCGGGGAGCTGTTTTTT.